This T cell receptor beta chain was recorded in a study of T cell responses to AZD1222 COVID-19 vaccine. Study-level results: Repertoire sampling happened only post peak T cell response. Unmutated variant regions are reportedly the target of nearly half of TCRs that are spike-specific.

The data were produced by immunoSEQ multiplex PCR, yet TCRdb's version contains in-frame clones alone and is incomplete. The sample includes around 160,000 clones, roughly 94% of them seen just once. Germline V CDR1 and CDR2: MNHEY, SMNVEV (reference sequence). The V gene lost 6 bases and the J gene lost 3 bases, with 18 bases spanning the gap. CDR3 length: 16 residues. With respect to this clone: Its cognate antigen is unknown.

This TCR was sampled from an adult in good health. Specimen: peripheral blood, collected on day 0 of AZD1222 vaccination. The V gene is TRBV27, the J gene TRBJ1-5; D ambiguous. The CDR3 loop is CASSHMGGDLNQPQHF. In DNA, the CDR3 is TGTGCCAGCAGCCATATGGGAGGAGACCTCAATCAGCCCCAGCATTTT.